The 11 T cell receptor beta chains below come from one sample, sequenced in a study of cytomegalovirus exposure and HLA in healthy donors. TCRdb's table, derived via immunoSEQ multiplex PCR, lists solely in-frame clones and lacks some. The sample consists of about 76,000 clones, 94% of them appearing once. Sequencing was performed on PBMCs. All receptors come from a man younger than 35 in good health and CMV-seropositive.

Here the CDR3 reads CASSPGDSTDTQYF. CDR3 nucleotides: TGTGCCAGCTCCCCAGGGGACTCCACAGATACGCAGTATTTT. The chain recombines TRBV18 with TRBJ2-3; D is perhaps TRBD1 or TRBD2 (6 bases each). From germline, CDR1 is KGHSH and CDR2 LQKENI. The CDR3 sequence is 14 residues long. Trimming took 6 bases from V and 2 from J, leaving 12 bases between them.

The chain combines TRBV2 with TRBJ1-3; 7 bases map to TRBD1. Germline CDR1 SNHLY, CDR2 FYNNEI. V shed 9 bases and J 0 bases; nucleotides not matched to a gene: 8. This CDR3 region has 15 residues. CDR3 bases: TGTGCCAGGAGACAGGGACCCTTCTCTGGAAACACCATATATTTT. This codes for CARRQGPFSGNTIYF.

The CDR3 is CATDKTATYEQYF. The CDR3 coding sequence is TGTGCCACCGACAAGACAGCTACCTACGAGCAGTACTTC. The chain has TRBV28 and TRBJ2-7, with D perhaps matching TRBD1 (5 bases). The CDR3 contains 13 residues. Germline V gene data show CDR1 as MDHEN and CDR2 as SYDVKM. Trimming removed 10 bases from V and 2 bases from J, with 15 bases in between. The whole variable domain, filled in from reference TRBV28 and TRBJ2-7, reads DVKVTQSSRYLVKRTGEKVFLECVQDMDHENMFWYRQDPGLGLRLIYFSYDVKMKEKGDIPEGYSVSREKKERFSLILESASTNQTSMYLCATDKTATYEQYFGPGTRLTVT.

This clone was detected only once. This sequence joins TRBV25-1 and TRBJ1-2; 8 bases fit TRBD1. V lost 6 bases, J lost 2 bases, and 2 bases stayed unmatched. The CDR3 sequence is 13 residues long. The V gene's germline CDR1 is MGHDK and CDR2 SYGVNS. The CDR3 region is CASRGQENYGYTF. CDR3 bases: TGTGCCAGCAGGGGACAGGAGAACTATGGCTACACCTTC.

This clone was seen a single time. The J gene is TRBJ2-5, the V gene TRBV28, with TRBD2 identical over 14 bases. Germline V CDR1 and CDR2: MDHEN, SYDVKM. The CDR3 is 16 amino acids. J was trimmed by 6 bases and V by 4 bases; bases with no gene match: 7. This CDR3 is CASSSTGTSGRKTQYF. The CDR3, as DNA: TGTGCCAGCAGTTCCACTGGGACTAGCGGGAGAAAGACCCAGTACTTC.

This clone was counted only a few times. In DNA form, the CDR3 reads TGCGCCAGCAGCCCGGCGACTAGCGGAGGCACAGATACGCAGTATTTT. Translating gives CASSPATSGGTDTQYF. The chain links TRBV5-1 to TRBJ2-3; 9 positions match TRBD2. Per germline, CDR1 SGHRS and CDR2 YFSETQ. Unmatched junction bases numbered 7, after V lost 4 bases and J lost 1 base. This CDR3 has 16 amino acids.

CDR3 amino acids: CASSQKQGSVQPQHF. CDR3 DNA: TGCGCCAGCAGCCAAAAACAGGGGTCGGTTCAGCCCCAGCATTTT. The chain combines TRBV4-1 with TRBJ1-5; 7 bases map to TRBD1. V was pared by 2 bases and J by 6 bases, with 7 bases of the junction left unmatched. CDR3 length: 15 residues. The germline V gene has CDR1 MGHRA and CDR2 YSYEKL.

The chain uses TRBV6-4 and TRBJ2-1; maybe TRBD1 (6 bases). Trimming left V 0 bases short and J 3 bases short, with 12 bases between. Germline CDR1 MRHNA, CDR2 SNTAGT. This CDR3 region has 16 residues. This CDR3 reads CASSDSGGVGYNEQFF. The CDR3 DNA follows: TGTGCCAGCAGTGACTCAGGGGGAGTAGGCTACAATGAGCAGTTCTTC.

This chain uses TRBV4-1 with TRBJ1-1; D remains unclear. V was cut by 0 bases and J by 0 bases, with 5 bases left in between. The CDR3 runs 14 residues. Germline-derived CDR1 and CDR2 are MGHRA and YSYEKL. The CDR3 DNA follows: TGCGCCAGCAGCCAAGATTATATGAACACTGAAGCTTTCTTT. It translates to CASSQDYMNTEAFF.

CDR3 protein: CASTPREGFSDEQFF. The DNA of the CDR3 is TGTGCCAGTACCCCTCGGGAGGGTTTTTCGGATGAGCAGTTCTTC. V is TRBV19 and J is TRBJ2-1; 8 positions agree with TRBD2. This CDR3 has 15 residues. The V and J ends lost 7 bases and 8 bases, in that order; junction bases with no gene match: 13. CDR1 LNHDA and CDR2 SQIVND come from the germline V gene (reference sequence).

The chain uses TRBV28 and TRBJ1-3; TRBD1 agrees at 10 bases. CDR3 length equals 16 residues. CDR1 is MDHEN, CDR2 SYDVKM, per germline. V gave up 2 bases and J gave up 4 bases; unmatched junction bases: 5. The CDR3 region has the DNA TGTGCCAGCAGTTTACTAGGGACAGGGGACGGAAACACCATATATTTT. Its translation is CASSLLGTGDGNTIYF.